This record concerns one T cell receptor (beta chain) sequence. CDR3 length: 15 residues. Germline V gives CDR1 MNHNY, CDR2 SVGAGI (reference sequence). The ends were cut back, 4 bases at V and 0 bases at J, with 13 bases in the middle. This specimen belongs to a study of CD8 T cells in Susac syndrome. RNA in amounts of about 0.45 to 1 ug was reverse transcribed with random hexamers. TCRdb used MiXCR to reprocess the immunoSEQ multiplex PCR reads, holding one entry per CDR3 protein. The data show approximately 180,000 distinct CDR3 sequences, 91% seen once. The TCR originated in a human donor with Susac syndrome. The sequenced material came from CD4+ T cells from PBMCs. The V gene is TRBV6-6, the J gene TRBJ2-7; perhaps TRBD1 as D (5 bases). The CDR3 coding sequence is TGTGCCAGCAGTTTTGGCCAGGGCAGCTCCTACGAGCAGTACTTC. Its translation: CASSFGQGSSYEQYF.